Sequencing of this TCR beta chain was carried out in a study of blood T cell repertoires in COVID-19. Whole-study context: From T cells, B-cell-depleted T cells, or PBMCs came the material, which was cDNA or gDNA.

From germline, CDR1 is SGHAT and CDR2 FQDESV (reference sequence). This CDR3 comprises 13 residues. V was clipped by 1 base and J by 6 bases, with 6 bases between them. Produced via immunoSEQ multiplex PCR; TCRdb's table is partial and in-frame only. The sample has 500,000 to 600,000 clones, around nine tenths seen once. Sequencing was performed on peripheral blood. This sequence originates from a woman aged 45-65 years with COVID-19, enrolled during active disease. The chain couples TRBV11-1 to TRBJ2-2; D remains unclear. In DNA, the CDR3 is TGTGCCAGCAGCTTAGTGGCAGCCGGGGAGCTGTTTTTT. Translating it yields CASSLVAAGELFF.